This TCR beta chain was sequenced for a study of T cells after yellow fever vaccination (dated by TCRdb to between 2018 and 2021). The study in broad terms: Libraries from fractions with low cell numbers were prepared with the SMART-Seq v4 Ultra Low Input RNA kit. Two healthy male donors made up the cohort, one aged 18 to 29 years and the other aged 30 to 40 years. Blood was drawn at multiple timepoints before and after primary and secondary immunization, with bulk PBMC replicates and cell subsets isolated. To follow T-cell clones before and after primary and booster YFV17D yellow fever vaccination, bulk TCR alpha and beta repertoires were sequenced over time. The investigation overall reported the following: Most clones expanded after primary vaccination (almost 97% of CD4 and around nine tenths of CD8) were re-detected after the booster, suggesting that broad memory maintenance occurred. FACS-sorted repertoires could contain abundant contaminating clonotypes from the bulk population, so computational filtering was required. A small share of clonotypes occurred in both CD4 and CD8 compartments, likely arising from convergent recombination. Because the study included only a couple of donors, the extent to which the findings can be generalized is limited. Compared with the primary T-cell response, the secondary T-cell response was faster but weaker, reaching its peak on day 5 rather than on day 15.

As for this clonotype: This clone's antigen is unknown. Nothing much larger sits one base from this clone, and base qualities are not available.

The treatment or condition tag for this specimen amounts to: live attenuated yellow fever vaccine strain. PBMCs were isolated from peripheral blood using a standard Ficoll-Paque protocol. Dynabeads CD4 and CD8 positive selection kits were used to isolate the CD4 and CD8 T-cell fractions. TriZol was used to extract RNA from bulk PBMCs, from CD4 and CD8 fractions, and from dextramer-positive and dextramer-negative fractions. Reading the germline V gene gives CDR1 SGHRS and CDR2 YFSETQ. V is pared back by 0 bases and J by 2 bases, with 9 bases lying between the germline termini. The CDR3 has 15 amino acids, counting the end cysteine and phenylalanine. Only the CDR3 region is kept as DNA, spanning 45 bases read in frame from base 1. TCR cDNA was made using 5'RACE template switching, a step that added a universal primer site and unique molecular identifiers. Priming of cDNA synthesis was performed from both the TCR alpha and TCR beta constant segments. Library amplification involved two PCR steps, and the second step added sample barcodes and sequencing adapters. Libraries were sequenced on Illumina HiSeq 2500 (2x100 bp) or NovaSeq (2x150 bp). For the original study's pipeline: Demultiplexing of reads and collapsing into UMI consensus sequences were performed with MIGEC, and V(D)J alignment was carried out with MiXCR. Clonotypes responding to the vaccine were identified with edgeR on replicate PBMC samples, with the criteria of FDR below 0.01 and a log2 fold change above 5 up to day 15. CD4 or CD8 identity was assigned to each bulk clonotype according to whether the clonotype was present at higher abundance in the sequenced CD4 repertoire or the sequenced CD8 repertoire. TCRdb handled the public reads itself, with Q25 trimming in fastp and clone calling in MiXCR, and kept productive beta chains. Under each unique CDR3 protein, matching rows form one entry showing the most common genes and DNA. The V and J calls shown here were made by TCRdb, not taken from the authors' results. Within this sample are about 160,000 distinct CDR3 sequences, with more than 5.5% of them counted one time only. The top ten hold 2.5% to 3% of the sample.

The source is a man between 18 and 35 years old who received the YFV17D yellow fever vaccine. The material was CD4+ T cells sorted from PBMCs, obtained less than 6 days after the first yellow fever vaccination. The V and J segments used are TRBV5-1 and TRBJ1-5; the D gene lacks a confident call. The CDR3 region reads CASSLDGLGNQPQHF. The DNA sequence reads TGCGCCAGCAGCTTGGATGGGTTGGGCAATCAGCCCCAGCATTTT.